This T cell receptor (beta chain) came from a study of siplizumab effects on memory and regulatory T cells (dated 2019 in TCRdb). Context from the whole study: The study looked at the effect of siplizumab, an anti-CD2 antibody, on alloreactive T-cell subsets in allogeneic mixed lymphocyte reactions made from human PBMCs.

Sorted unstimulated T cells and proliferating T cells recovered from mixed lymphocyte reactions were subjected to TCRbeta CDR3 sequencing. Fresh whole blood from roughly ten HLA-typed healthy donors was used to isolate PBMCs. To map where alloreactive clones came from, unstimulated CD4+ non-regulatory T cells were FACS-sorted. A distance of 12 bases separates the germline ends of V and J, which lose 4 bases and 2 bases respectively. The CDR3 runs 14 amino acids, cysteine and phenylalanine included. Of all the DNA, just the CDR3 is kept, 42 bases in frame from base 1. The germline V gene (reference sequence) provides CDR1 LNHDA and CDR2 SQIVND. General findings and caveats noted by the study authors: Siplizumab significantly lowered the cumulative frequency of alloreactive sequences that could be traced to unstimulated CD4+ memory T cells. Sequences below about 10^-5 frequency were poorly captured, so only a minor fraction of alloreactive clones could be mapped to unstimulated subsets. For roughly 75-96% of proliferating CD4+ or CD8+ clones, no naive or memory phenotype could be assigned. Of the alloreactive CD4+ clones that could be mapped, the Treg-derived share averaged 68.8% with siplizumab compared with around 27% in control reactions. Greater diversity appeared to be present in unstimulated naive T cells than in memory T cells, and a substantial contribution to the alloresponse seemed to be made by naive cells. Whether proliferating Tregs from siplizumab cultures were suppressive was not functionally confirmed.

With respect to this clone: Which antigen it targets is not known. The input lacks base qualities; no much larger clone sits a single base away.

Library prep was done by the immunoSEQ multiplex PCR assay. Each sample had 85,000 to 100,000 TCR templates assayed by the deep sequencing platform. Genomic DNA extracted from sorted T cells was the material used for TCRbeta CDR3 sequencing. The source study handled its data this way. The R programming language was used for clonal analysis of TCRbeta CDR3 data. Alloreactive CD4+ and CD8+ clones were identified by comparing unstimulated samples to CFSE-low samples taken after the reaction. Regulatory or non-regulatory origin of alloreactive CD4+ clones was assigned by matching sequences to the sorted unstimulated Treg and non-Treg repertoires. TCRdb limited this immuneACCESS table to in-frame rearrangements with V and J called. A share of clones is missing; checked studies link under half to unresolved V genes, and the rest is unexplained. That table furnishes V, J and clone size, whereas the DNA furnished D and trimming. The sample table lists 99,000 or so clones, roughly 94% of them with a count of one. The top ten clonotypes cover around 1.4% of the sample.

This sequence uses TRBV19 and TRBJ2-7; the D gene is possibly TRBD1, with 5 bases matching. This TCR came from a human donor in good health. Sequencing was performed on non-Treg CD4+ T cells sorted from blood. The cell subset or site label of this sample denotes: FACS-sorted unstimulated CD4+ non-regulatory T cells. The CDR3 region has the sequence CASSTRTPPYEQYF. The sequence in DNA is TGTGCCAGTAGTACCAGGACACCCCCCTACGAGCAGTACTTC.